Following are 18 T cell receptor beta chains from one sample sequenced in a study of cytomegalovirus exposure and HLA in healthy donors. Amplification used 60 Vbeta primers and 13 Jbeta primers. The assay was immunoSEQ multiplex PCR, and TCRdb's table has in-frame clones only and misses some. The sample includes about 130,000 clones, about 15% of them seen just once. The specimen sequenced was PBMCs. The receptor source for this set is a female donor in good health and CMV-seropositive.

In its sample, this clone was seen a few times. This chain joins TRBV4-2 and TRBJ2-1; 10 bases map to TRBD2. Germline V gene sequence: CDR1 LGHNA, CDR2 YNFKEQ. The J segment lost 5 bases and the V segment lost 0 bases, leaving 13 bases of the junction unmatched. This CDR3 has 19 residues. As DNA, the CDR3 is TGTGCCAGCAGCCAAGATCGGATAGTAGCGGGAGGCGTGAACAATGAGCAGTTCTTC. Translating gives CASSQDRIVAGGVNNEQFF.

The sample holds a few counts of this clone. The chain joins TRBV7-8 to TRBJ1-1; TRBD1 is a possible D gene (6 bases). V lost 6 bases and J 5 bases, leaving 10 bases between the germline ends. Germline V lookup: CDR1 SGHVS, CDR2 FQNEAQ. The CDR3 covers 12 residues. This chain's CDR3 is CASSYRETEAFF. For the CDR3, the DNA is TGTGCCAGCAGTTACAGGGAAACTGAAGCTTTCTTT.

This clone has a handful of counts. The rearrangement joins TRBV4-2 to TRBJ2-5, with a tentative D call TRBD1 (6 bases). The V gene lost 8 bases and the J gene lost 0 bases, with 25 bases spanning the gap. The germline CDR1 and CDR2 sequences are LGHNA and YNFKEQ. This CDR3 comprises 18 residues. In DNA, the CDR3 is TGTGCCAGCTCCACCCTGAGGGGGTGGGGCTGGTACCAAGAGACCCAGTACTTC. As protein: CASSTLRGWGWYQETQYF.

This clone was counted a few times. The chain recombines TRBV29-1 with TRBJ2-5; 8 nucleotides line up with TRBD2. The J segment lost 4 bases and the V segment lost 6 bases, leaving 16 bases of the junction unmatched. Germline lookup yields CDR1 SQVTM and CDR2 ANQGSEA. This CDR3 is built from 16 residues. The CDR3 reads CSVGGARGRLTETQYF. Here the CDR3 DNA reads TGCAGCGTCGGGGGGGCTCGCGGGAGACTGACAGAGACCCAGTACTTC.

This chain connects TRBV2 to TRBJ2-7; 7 nucleotides agree with TRBD2. Germline-derived CDR1 and CDR2 are SNHLY and FYNNEI. Trimming cost V 4 bases and J 3 bases; bases outside gene matches: 12. The CDR3 runs to 16 residues. The CDR3 loop reads CASSALTRAGIYEQYF. The CDR3 nucleotides are TGTGCCAGCAGTGCATTAACTAGAGCGGGGATCTACGAGCAGTACTTC.

The rearrangement uses TRBV6-5 and TRBJ1-2; a weak D match, TRBD1 (6 bases). The CDR3 covers 14 residues. CDR1 and CDR2 (germline): MNHEY, SVGAGI. Trimming pared 7 bases from V and 3 bases from J, leaving 15 bases between. The CDR3 DNA sequence: TGTGCCAGCAAGCTTACAGGGCCCTACTATGGCTACACCTTC. Translation: CASKLTGPYYGYTF.

This clone was counted only a few times. The gene calls are TRBV2 and TRBJ1-1; D is perhaps TRBD1 (5 bases). The ends were cut back, 9 bases at V and 2 bases at J, with 13 bases in the middle. Germline V gene lookup returns CDR1 SNHLY and CDR2 FYNNEI. CDR3 size: 13 residues. The CDR3 nucleotides are TGTGCCAGGGCCAGGGCACAAAACACTGAAGCTTTCTTT. Translation: CARARAQNTEAFF.

This clone was counted between two and nine times. The rearrangement joins TRBV21-1 to TRBJ1-4; TRBD1 is the table's D call and was not checked against the DNA. TRBV21-1 counts as a pseudogene. This CDR3 region has 14 residues. In DNA, the CDR3 is TGTGCCAGCAGGGGGACAGACATGTATGAAAAACTGTTTTTT. This codes for CASRGTDMYEKLFF.

This rearrangement joins TRBV2 to TRBJ1-1; possible D gene TRBD1, 5 bases. Trimming stripped 6 bases from V and 5 bases from J, with 16 bases between. The CDR3 is 14 amino acids. Looked up from germline, CDR1 is SNHLY and CDR2 is FYNNEI. CDR3 sequence: CASRRGSVTTEAFF. CDR3 nucleotide sequence: TGTGCCAGCAGGCGGGGGTCGGTCACGACTGAAGCTTTCTTT.

This chain connects TRBV9 to TRBJ1-2; 8 nucleotides agree with TRBD1. The CDR3 is 15 residues long. The junction had 7 bases not matched to a gene; V was cut back by 4 bases and J by 2 bases. Looked up from germline, CDR1 is SGDLS and CDR2 is YYNGEE. For the CDR3, the DNA is TGTGCCAGCAGCACCGGACAGGGCAAGAACTATGGCTACACCTTC. Translation gives CASSTGQGKNYGYTF. Combining the CDR3 with reference TRBV9 and TRBJ1-2 gives the whole variable domain DSGVTQTPKHLITATGQRVTLRCSPRSGDLSVYWYQQSLDQGLQFLIQYYNGEERAKGNILERFSAQQFPDLHSELNLSSLELGDSALYFCASSTGQGKNYGYTFGSGTRLTVV.

CDR3: CASSLYGQGNTEAFF. CDR3 nucleotides: TGCGCCAGCAGCTTGTATGGGCAGGGGAACACTGAAGCTTTCTTT. V gene TRBV5-1 combines with J gene TRBJ1-1; D might be TRBD1 (5 bases). Trimming removed 1 base from V and 1 base from J, with 11 bases in between. The CDR3 runs to 15 residues. Germline V gene sequence: CDR1 SGHRS, CDR2 YFSETQ. Together with reference TRBV5-1 and TRBJ1-1, the CDR3 gives the full variable domain: KAGVTQTPRYLIKTRGQQVTLSCSPISGHRSVSWYQQTPGQGLQFLFEYFSETQRNKGNFPGRFSGRQFSNSRSEMNVSTLELGDSALYLCASSLYGQGNTEAFFGQGTRLTVV.

The CDR3 sequence is CASSLTGVMNTEAFF. The CDR3 DNA is TGTGCCAGCAGTCTAACAGGGGTGATGAACACTGAAGCTTTCTTT. The chain carries TRBV5-4 and TRBJ1-1; 7 bases match TRBD1. The CDR3 length is 15 residues. V shed 5 bases, J shed 0 bases, and the junction held 7 bases outside the gene matches. Germline V lookup: CDR1 SGHNT, CDR2 YYREEE (reference sequence).

The chain couples TRBV28 to TRBJ1-5; D is perhaps TRBD1 (5 bases). This CDR3 comprises 14 residues. Germline CDR1 is MDHEN and CDR2 is SYDVKM. Deletions cut 7 bases from V and 2 bases from J, with 12 bases between. Here the CDR3 DNA reads TGTGCCAGCACGACCTGGGGGGGCAATCAGCCCCAGCATTTT. Translation gives CASTTWGGNQPQHF.

The V and J genes are TRBV10-3 and TRBJ2-1, with 11 bases that match TRBD2. The CDR3 is 15 residues long. The germline V gene encodes CDR1 ENHRY and CDR2 SYGVKD. J gave up 8 bases and V 4 bases, and 7 bases lay outside the gene matches. CDR3 region: CAISGRLAGMDEQFF. CDR3 DNA: TGTGCCATCAGTGGGAGACTAGCGGGAATGGATGAGCAGTTCTTC.

The rearrangement uses TRBV5-1 and TRBJ2-1; 15 bases line up with TRBD2. Germline V gene sequence: CDR1 SGHRS, CDR2 YFSETQ. The V gene end was trimmed by 7 bases and the J gene end by 6 bases; junction bases not matched to a gene: 8. The CDR3 length is 16 residues. The CDR3 bases are TGCGCCAGCGCGGGACTAGCGGGAGGTGTTGGCAATGAGCAGTTCTTC. This translates into CASAGLAGGVGNEQFF.

This clone appeared a few times. The V and J genes are TRBV5-4 and TRBJ2-1, with TRBD1 matching over 7 bases. V was clipped by 3 bases and J by 0 bases; unmatched bases: 3. This CDR3 region has 15 residues. The germline CDR1 and CDR2 sequences are SGHNT and YYREEE (reference sequence). CDR3: CASSSGQSSYNEQFF. CDR3 DNA sequence: TGTGCCAGCAGCTCGGGACAGAGCTCCTACAATGAGCAGTTCTTC.

The J gene is TRBJ2-5, the V gene TRBV19; 9 bases agree with TRBD1. The J segment lost 4 bases and the V segment lost 5 bases, leaving 5 bases of the junction unmatched. This CDR3 spans 14 amino acids. Germline loops: CDR1 LNHDA, CDR2 SQIVND (reference sequence). The CDR3 loop reads CASSVQQGAETQYF. The DNA of the CDR3 is TGTGCCAGTAGTGTACAACAGGGGGCAGAGACCCAGTACTTC.

This clone was observed a few times. V is TRBV7-2 and J is TRBJ2-2; 9 nucleotides align to TRBD1. Germline values: CDR1 SGHTA, CDR2 FQGNSA. Losses at the gene ends were 3 bases for V and 7 bases for J; bases not matched to a gene: 15. The CDR3 is made up of 18 amino acids. The CDR3 DNA reads TGTGCCAGCAGCTTCCAGGTGGGGACAGGGAGCCGTGGCGGGGAGCTGTTTTTT. Protein product: CASSFQVGTGSRGGELFF.